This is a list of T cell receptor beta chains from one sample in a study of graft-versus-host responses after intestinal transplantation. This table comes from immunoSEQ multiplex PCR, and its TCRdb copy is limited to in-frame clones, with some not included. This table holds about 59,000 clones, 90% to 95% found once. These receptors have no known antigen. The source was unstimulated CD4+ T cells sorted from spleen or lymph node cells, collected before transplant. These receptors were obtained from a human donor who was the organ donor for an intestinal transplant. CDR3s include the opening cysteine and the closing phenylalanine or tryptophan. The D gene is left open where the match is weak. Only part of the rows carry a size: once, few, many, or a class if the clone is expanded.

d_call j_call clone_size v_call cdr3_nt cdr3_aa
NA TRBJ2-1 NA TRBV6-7 TGTGCCAGCAGTTACTCGATTGTCCACAAATACAATGAGCAGTTCTTC CASSYSIVHKYNEQFF
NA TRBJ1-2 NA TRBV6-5 TGTGCCAGCAGTTTTACAGCCGCCTATGGCTACACCTTC CASSFTAAYGYTF
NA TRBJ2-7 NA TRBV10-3 TGTGCCATCAGTGAGTGGGAAGGTCCCTACGAGCAGTACTTC CAISEWEGPYEQYF
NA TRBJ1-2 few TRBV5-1 TGCGCCAGCAGCTTGGCGGCAGGGTTAAACTATGGCTACACCTTC CASSLAAGLNYGYTF
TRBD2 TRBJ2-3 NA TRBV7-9 TGTGCCAGCAGCTCTCTAGCGGGGGGGCGAGATACGCAGTATTTT CASSSLAGGRDTQYF
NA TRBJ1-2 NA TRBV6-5 TGTGCCAGCCGGGGTTCGGGGGGCGTCTATGGCTACACCTTC CASRGSGGVYGYTF
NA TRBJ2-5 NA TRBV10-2 TGCGCCAGCAGTGGGTCAAGGGACCAAGAGACCCAGTACTTC CASSGSRDQETQYF
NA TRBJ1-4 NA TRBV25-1 TGTGCCAGCAGTGTTGGGGGAATAGGTGAAAAACTGTTTTTT CASSVGGIGEKLFF
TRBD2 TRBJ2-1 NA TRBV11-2 TGTGCCAGCAGCTTGACTAGCGGGGCCTACAATGAGCAGTTCTTC CASSLTSGAYNEQFF
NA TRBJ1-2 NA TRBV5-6 TGTGCCAGCAGCTTGGGGGGGAAAGGGAACTATGGCTACACCTTC CASSLGGKGNYGYTF
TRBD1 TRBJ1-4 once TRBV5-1 TGCGCCAGCAGCTTGCAGGGACAGGGGAGCGGAAAACTGTTTTTT CASSLQGQGSGKLFF
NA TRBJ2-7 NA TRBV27 TGTGCCAGCAGTTCCGGGGGGCTAGCTGACTGGGAGCAGTACTTC CASSSGGLADWEQYF
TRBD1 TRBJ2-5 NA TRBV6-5 TGTGCCAGCCTAGGGGGCGAAGAGACCCAGTACTTC CASLGGEETQYF
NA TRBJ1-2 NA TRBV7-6 TGTGCCAGCAGCCCAACCGTGGATTCTAACTATGGCTACACCTTC CASSPTVDSNYGYTF
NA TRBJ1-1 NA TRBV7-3 TGTGCCAGCAGCAACAGGGACCGCTCCATGAACACTGAAGCTTTCTTT CASSNRDRSMNTEAFF
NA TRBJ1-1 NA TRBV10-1 TGCGCCAGCAGTGACCTAAAGAACACTGAAGCTTTCTTT CASSDLKNTEAFF
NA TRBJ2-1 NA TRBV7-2 TGTGCCAGCAGCATCACTCGAGACAATGAGCAGTTCTTC CASSITRDNEQFF
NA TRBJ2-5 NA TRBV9 TGTGCCAGCAGCGCCCCTGAGGGGACCCAGTACTTC CASSAPEGTQYF
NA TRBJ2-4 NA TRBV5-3 TGTGCCAGAAGTACACCCCAGACTATCTTGAATTGGATAGCCAAAAACATTCAGTACTTC CARSTPQTILNWIAKNIQYF
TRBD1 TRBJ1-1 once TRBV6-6 TGTGCCAGCAGTTACGGGACAGGGGCCTCTACTGAAGCTTTCTTT CASSYGTGASTEAFF
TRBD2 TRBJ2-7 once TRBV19 TGTGCCAGTAGCCATACCGGGGGGTACGAGCAGTACTTC CASSHTGGYEQYF
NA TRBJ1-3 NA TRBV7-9 TGTGCCAGCAGCTTTAAGGGCTCTGGAAACACCATATATTTT CASSFKGSGNTIYF
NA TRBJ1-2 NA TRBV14 TGTGCCAGCAGCCAAGTAGCAGGGGTTCCTTATGGCTACACCTTC CASSQVAGVPYGYTF
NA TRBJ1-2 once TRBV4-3 TGCGCCAGCAGCCAAGCGGTTTCGGGAACGAACTATGGCTACACCTTC CASSQAVSGTNYGYTF
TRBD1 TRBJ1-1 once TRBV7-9 TGTGCCAGCAGCCCCGGACAGGGAGAAACTGAAGCTTTCTTT CASSPGQGETEAFF
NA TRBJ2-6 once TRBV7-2 TGTGCCAGCAGCGGGTGGGACCGCGACTCTGGGGCCAACGTCCTGACTTTC CASSGWDRDSGANVLTF
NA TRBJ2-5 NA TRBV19 TGTGCCAGTAGTGACAGCGCCACGACCCAGTACTTC CASSDSATTQYF
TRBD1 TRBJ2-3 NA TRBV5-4 TGTGCCAGCAGGCAGACAGGGGCAGATACGCAGTATTTT CASRQTGADTQYF
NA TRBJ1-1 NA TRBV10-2 TGCGCCAGCCGCACAGGAACGGCGAACACTGAAGCTTTCTTT CASRTGTANTEAFF
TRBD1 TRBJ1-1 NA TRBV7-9 TGTGCCAGCAGCCATATGGACAGGGAGAACACTGAAGCTTTCTTT CASSHMDRENTEAFF
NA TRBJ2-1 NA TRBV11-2 TGTGCCAGCAGCGCGAGGACTGTCCTCTACAATGAGCAGTTCTTC CASSARTVLYNEQFF
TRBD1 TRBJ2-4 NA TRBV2 TGTGCCAGCAGGGACAGGGGGAACATTCAGTACTTC CASRDRGNIQYF
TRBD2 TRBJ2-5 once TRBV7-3 TGTGCCAGCAGCTTAACGGGGACTATTAAAGAGACCCAGTACTTC CASSLTGTIKETQYF
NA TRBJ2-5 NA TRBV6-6 TGTGCCAGCAGCTCGAACCAAGAGACCCAGTACTTC CASSSNQETQYF
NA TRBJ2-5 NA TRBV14 TGTGCCAGCAGCCAAGATTTATCCGAGACCCAGTACTTC CASSQDLSETQYF
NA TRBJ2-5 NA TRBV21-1 TGTGCCAGCAGCAAAGCCCACCGGACTAGCGGACAAGAGACCCAGTACTTC CASSKAHRTSGQETQYF
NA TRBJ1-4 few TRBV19 TGTGCCAGTAGTGAAAATCCGGTGGCAACTAATGAAAAACTGTTTTTT CASSENPVATNEKLFF
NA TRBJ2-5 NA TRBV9 TGTGCCAGCAGCGTTGGCTCTCTGTACCAAGAGACCCAGTACTTC CASSVGSLYQETQYF
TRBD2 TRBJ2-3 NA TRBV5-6 TGTGCCAGCAGCTTGTCATATCGGGGGGGCACAGATACGCAGTATTTT CASSLSYRGGTDTQYF
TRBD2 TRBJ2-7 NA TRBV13 TGTGCCAGCAGCCCGTCGGGGGGGAACTACGAGCAGTACTTC CASSPSGGNYEQYF
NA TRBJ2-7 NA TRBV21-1 TGTGCCAGCACCGGGGACAGGGGACACGAGCAGTACTTC CASTGDRGHEQYF
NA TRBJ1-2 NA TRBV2 TGTGCCAGCAGTGGGGACAAGTATGGCTACACCTTC CASSGDKYGYTF
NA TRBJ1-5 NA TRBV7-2 TGTGCCAGCAGCTCAGGTTATGGGGCCCGGCCCCAGCATTTT CASSSGYGARPQHF
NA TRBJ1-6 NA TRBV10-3 TGTGCCATCAGTGAGAGTAAGAATTCACCCCTCCACTTT CAISESKNSPLHF
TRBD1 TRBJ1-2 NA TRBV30 TGTGCCTGGAGTGTACAATGGGGACAGGGGGGCTATGGCTACACCTTC CAWSVQWGQGGYGYTF
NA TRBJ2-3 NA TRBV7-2 TGTGCCAGCAGCTCTCCGGTCACAGATACGCAGTATTTT CASSSPVTDTQYF
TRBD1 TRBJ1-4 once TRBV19 TGTGCCAGTAGTATTGGACAGGTCTTCAATGAAAAACTGTTTTTT CASSIGQVFNEKLFF
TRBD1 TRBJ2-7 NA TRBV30 TGTGCCTGGAGTAAGGGACAGAGATCTTACGAGCAGTACTTC CAWSKGQRSYEQYF
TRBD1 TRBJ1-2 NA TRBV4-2 TGTGCCAGCAGCCTCTCGACAGGGTTGGGTGGCTACACCTTC CASSLSTGLGGYTF
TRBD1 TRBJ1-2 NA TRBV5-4 TGTGCCAGCAGCTTTCGGTGGACAGGGGGCAACTATGGCTACACCTTC CASSFRWTGGNYGYTF
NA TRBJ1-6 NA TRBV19 TGTGCCAGTAGTATCACAGGGATCGTTAATTCACCCCTCCACTTT CASSITGIVNSPLHF
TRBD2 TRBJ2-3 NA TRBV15 TGTGCCACCAGCAGGGCCCGAGGTAGCGGGGGGCACCCAGATACGCAGTATTTT CATSRARGSGGHPDTQYF